This T cell receptor beta chain originates from a study of OX40 agonist ivuxolimab in advanced cancers. Study background: The patients got ivuxolimab, which is an agonistic anti-OX40 (CD134) antibody. The dose-escalation group included hepatocellular carcinoma, melanoma, renal cell carcinoma and head and neck cancer.

This clone was counted a few times. Its cognate antigen is unknown. Study-wide results and limits: At doses 0.1 to 3.0 mg/kg, CD4+ and CD8+ clones expanded. Some nonresponders likewise displayed low normalized T-cell clonal expansion.

Sequencing was performed with immunoSEQ multiplex PCR; in TCRdb, only in-frame clones are kept and a portion is missing. The sample includes under 80,000 clones, roughly 80% seen only once; the top ten take 0.8% to 1.1%. Sequenced material: CD4+ or CD8+ T cells sorted from blood, taken in a trial of the OX40 agonist ivuxolimab. This sequence was found in an adult with an advanced solid tumor such as melanoma, head and neck, liver or kidney cancer.

The CDR3 protein is CASSVEGGLNEKLFF. The CDR3 DNA reads as TGTGCCAGCAGCGTAGAGGGTGGGCTTAATGAAAAACTGTTTTTT. The chain joins TRBV9 to TRBJ1-4; no firm D call. The CDR3 runs 15 residues. Looked up from germline, CDR1 is SGDLS and CDR2 is YYNGEE. The V end lost 0 bases, the J end lost 4 bases, and 10 bases lay between the germline ends.